This T cell receptor (beta chain) was recorded in a study of shared clonotypes between healthy human individuals. Germline V lookup: CDR1 SGHNT, CDR2 YYREEE (reference sequence). J gave up 2 bases and V 0 bases, and 6 bases lay outside the gene matches. CDR3 size: 16 residues. Donors were Caucasian adults residing in Nashville, Tennessee, USA. Sequencing was performed with immunoSEQ multiplex PCR; in TCRdb, only in-frame clones are kept and a portion is missing. This sample carries about 1.5 million clones, roughly 98% of them seen once, and the ten largest clones take about 0.4%. The chain has TRBV5-4 and TRBJ2-3, with 7 bases that match TRBD2. This clonotype was sampled from a man aged 25-45 years in good health. Sequencing was done on a sample of naive CD4+ T cells sorted from blood. Regarding subset: CD45RA+ positively selected. This chain's CDR3 is CASSLVGTIYTDTQYF. CDR3 nucleotides: TGTGCCAGCAGCTTGGTGGGGACTATTTACACAGATACGCAGTATTTT.